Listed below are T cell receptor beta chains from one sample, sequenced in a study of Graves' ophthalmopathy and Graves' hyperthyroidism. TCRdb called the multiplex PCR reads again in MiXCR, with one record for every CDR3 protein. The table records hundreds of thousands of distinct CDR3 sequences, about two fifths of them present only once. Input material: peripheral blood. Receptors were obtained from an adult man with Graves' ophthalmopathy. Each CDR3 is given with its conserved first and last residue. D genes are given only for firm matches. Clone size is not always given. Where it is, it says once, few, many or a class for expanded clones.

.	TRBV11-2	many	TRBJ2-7	CASSLVTQLLYEQYF	TGTGCCAGCAGCTTAGTTACGCAGCTACTCTACGAGCAGTACTTC
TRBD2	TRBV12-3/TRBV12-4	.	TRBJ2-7	CASSSRGGDEQYF	TGTGCCAGCAGTTCTAGGGGAGGGGACGAGCAGTACTTC
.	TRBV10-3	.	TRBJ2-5	CAISEGGRPETQYF	TGTGCCATCAGTGAGGGGGGACGGCCGGAGACCCAGTACTTC
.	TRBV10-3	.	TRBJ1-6	CAISGTEAGSPLHF	TGTGCCATCAGTGGGACAGAGGCAGGTTCACCCCTCCACTTT
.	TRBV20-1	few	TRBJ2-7	CSARHRDISPYEQYF	TGCAGTGCTAGACACAGAGACATCAGCCCCTACGAGCAGTACTTC
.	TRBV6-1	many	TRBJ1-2	CAILRTANYGYTF	TGTGCCATCCTACGGACAGCGAACTATGGCTACACCTTC
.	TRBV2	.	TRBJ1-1	CASTVDIMNTEAFF	TGTGCCAGCACCGTGGACATAATGAACACTGAAGCTTTCTTT
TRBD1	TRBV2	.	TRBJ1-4	CASEQDGTGAEKLFF	TGTGCCAGCGAGCAGGACGGGACAGGGGCCGAAAAACTGTTTTTT
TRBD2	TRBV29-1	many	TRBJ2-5	CSVGGGRAQETQYF	TGCAGCGTTGGTGGCGGGAGGGCTCAAGAGACCCAGTACTTC
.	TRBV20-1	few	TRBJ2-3	CSAQEGQPTDTQYF	TGCAGTGCGCAGGAAGGACAGCCAACAGATACGCAGTATTTT
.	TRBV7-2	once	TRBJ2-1	CASSPQLGHNEQFF	TGTGCCAGCAGCCCACAGCTCGGCCACAATGAGCAGTTCTTC
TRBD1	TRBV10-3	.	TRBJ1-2	CAIMGQGLDYGYTF	TGTGCCATCATGGGACAGGGCCTCGACTATGGCTACACCTTC
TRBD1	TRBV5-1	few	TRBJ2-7	CASSKALQGRNEQYF	TGCGCCAGCAGTAAGGCCCTACAGGGGCGGAACGAGCAGTACTTC
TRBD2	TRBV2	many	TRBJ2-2	CASSESPTGSGDTGELFF	TGTGCCAGCAGTGAATCTCCAACCGGTAGCGGGGACACCGGGGAGCTGTTTTTT
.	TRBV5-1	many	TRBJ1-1	CASSPGTSVGTEAFF	TGCGCCAGCAGCCCCGGGACTTCCGTCGGCACTGAAGCTTTCTTT
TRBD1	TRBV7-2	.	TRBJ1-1	CASSNDRGREAFF	TGTGCCAGCAGCAACGACAGGGGGCGTGAAGCTTTCTTT
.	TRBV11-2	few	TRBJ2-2	CASSLDFYRGTGELFF	TGTGCCAGCAGCTTAGATTTCTATAGGGGAACCGGGGAGCTGTTTTTT
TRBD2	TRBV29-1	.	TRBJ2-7	CSVTSGSSYEQYF	TGCAGCGTGACTAGCGGGTCCTCCTACGAGCAGTACTTC
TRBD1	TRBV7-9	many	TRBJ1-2	CASSSRTGDGYTF	TGTGCCAGCAGCTCCCGGACAGGGGATGGCTACACCTTC
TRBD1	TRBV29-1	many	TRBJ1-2	CSVDGTGQFYGYTF	TGCAGCGTTGATGGGACAGGGCAATTCTATGGCTACACCTTC
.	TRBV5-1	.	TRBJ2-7	CASSLAQGSYEQYF	TGCGCCAGCAGCTTGGCCCAGGGTAGCTACGAGCAGTACTTC
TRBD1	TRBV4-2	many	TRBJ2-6	CASSHGDRAGANVLTF	TGTGCCAGCAGCCATGGCGACAGGGCCGGGGCCAACGTCCTGACTTTC
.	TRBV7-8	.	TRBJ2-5	CASSLEWGGAETQYF	TGTGCCAGCAGCTTAGAATGGGGCGGGGCAGAGACCCAGTACTTC
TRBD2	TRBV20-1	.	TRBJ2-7	CSARDPSGNYEQYF	TGCAGTGCTAGAGATCCTAGCGGGAACTACGAGCAGTACTTC
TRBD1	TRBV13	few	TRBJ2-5	CASSAGQGGTQYF	TGTGCCAGCAGCGCGGGACAGGGGGGGACCCAGTACTTC
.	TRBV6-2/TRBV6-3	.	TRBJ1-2	CASSEQEGNYGYTF	TGTGCCAGCAGTGAACAAGAGGGGAACTATGGCTACACCTTC
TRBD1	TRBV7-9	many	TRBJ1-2	CASSSRTGMVYGYTF	TGTGCCAGCAGCTCTAGGACAGGGATGGTCTATGGCTACACCTTC
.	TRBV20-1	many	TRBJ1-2	CSASSGWGYGYTF	TGCAGTGCTAGTTCTGGGTGGGGCTATGGCTACACCTTC
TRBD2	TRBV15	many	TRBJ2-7	CATSPSGGLVYEQYF	TGTGCCACCAGCCCTAGCGGGGGGTTAGTGTACGAGCAGTACTTC
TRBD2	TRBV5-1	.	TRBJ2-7	CASSLVSSGFSYEQYF	TGCGCCAGCAGCTTGGTTTCTAGCGGGTTTTCCTACGAGCAGTACTTC
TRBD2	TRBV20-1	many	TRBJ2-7	CSARDLAGGPFEQYF	TGCAGTGCTAGGGACTTAGCGGGGGGGCCGTTCGAGCAGTACTTC
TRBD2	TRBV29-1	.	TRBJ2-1	CSILAENNEQFF	TGCAGCATTCTAGCGGAGAACAATGAGCAGTTCTTC
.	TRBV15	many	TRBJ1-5	CATSREIWRAFSNQPQHF	TGTGCCACCAGCAGAGAGATCTGGAGGGCTTTCAGCAATCAGCCCCAGCATTTT
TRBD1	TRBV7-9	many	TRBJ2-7	CASSPGQGQIYEQYF	TGTGCCAGCAGCCCGGGACAGGGTCAAATCTACGAGCAGTACTTC
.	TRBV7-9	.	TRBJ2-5	CASSLDYPETQYF	TGTGCCAGCAGCCTCGACTACCCAGAGACCCAGTACTTC
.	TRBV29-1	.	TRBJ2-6	CSVDRGANGANVLTF	TGCAGCGTTGACAGGGGGGCGAACGGGGCCAACGTCCTGACTTTC
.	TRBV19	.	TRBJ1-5	CASRGPPGRIQPQHF	TGTGCCAGTAGGGGGCCGCCAGGGAGGATTCAGCCCCAGCATTTT
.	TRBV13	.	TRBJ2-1	CASSLLARNEQFF	TGTGCCAGCAGTTTACTCGCTAGGAATGAGCAGTTCTTC
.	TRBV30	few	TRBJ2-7	CAWSRQGTYEQYF	TGTGCCTGGAGTCGCCAGGGAACCTACGAGCAGTACTTC
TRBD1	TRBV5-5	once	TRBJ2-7	CASSLSGTGEQYF	TGTGCCAGCAGCTTGTCGGGGACAGGCGAGCAGTACTTC
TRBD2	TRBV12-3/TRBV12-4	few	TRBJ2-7	CASSYYSGEGTYEQYF	TGTGCCAGCAGTTATTATAGCGGGGAAGGGACCTACGAGCAGTACTTC
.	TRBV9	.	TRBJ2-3	CASSAREGTDTQYF	TGTGCCAGCAGCGCCAGGGAGGGCACAGATACGCAGTATTTT
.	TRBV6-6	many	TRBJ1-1	CASTRSGGATNTEAFF	TGTGCCAGCACTAGATCCGGCGGGGCTACGAACACTGAAGCTTTCTTT
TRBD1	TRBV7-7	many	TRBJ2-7	CASSLASGQGLSEQYF	TGTGCTAGCAGCTTAGCTTCGGGACAGGGGCTTAGCGAGCAGTACTTC
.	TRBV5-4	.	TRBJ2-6	CASSPTRGANVLTF	TGTGCCAGCAGCCCTACCCGGGGGGCCAACGTCCTGACTTTC
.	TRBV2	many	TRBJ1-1	CASSRGGLNTEAFF	TGTGCCAGCAGTCGAGGCGGATTGAACACTGAAGCTTTCTTT
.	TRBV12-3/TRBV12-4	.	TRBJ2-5	CASSDLETQETQYF	TGTGCCAGCAGCGATTTAGAAACCCAGGAGACCCAGTACTTC
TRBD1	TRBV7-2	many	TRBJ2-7	CASSFAGGSSYEQYF	TGTGCCAGCAGCTTCGCAGGGGGAAGCTCCTACGAGCAGTACTTC
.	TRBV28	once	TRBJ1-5	CASSFLRVGQPQHF	TGTGCCAGCAGTTTTCTCAGGGTTGGGCAGCCCCAGCATTTT
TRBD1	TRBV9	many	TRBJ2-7	CASSVGQGQPYEQYF	TGTGCCAGCAGCGTAGGACAGGGGCAACCCTACGAGCAGTACTTC
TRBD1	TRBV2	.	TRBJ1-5	CATSDPLGQGRQPQHF	TGTGCCACCAGTGATCCCCTCGGACAGGGCCGGCAGCCCCAGCATTTT
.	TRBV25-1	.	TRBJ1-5	CASSELREGRPQHF	TGTGCCAGCAGTGAATTAAGGGAGGGGAGGCCCCAGCATTTT
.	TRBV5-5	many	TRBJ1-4	CASSSGRGTNEKLFF	TGTGCCAGCAGCTCGGGTCGAGGGACTAATGAAAAACTGTTTTTT
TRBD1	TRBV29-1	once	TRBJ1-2	CSVLQGVYGYTF	TGCAGCGTTCTACAGGGGGTCTATGGCTACACCTTC
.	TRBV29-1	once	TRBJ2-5	CSVEGQAGGMGTQYF	TGCAGCGTTGAAGGCCAAGCCGGGGGCATGGGGACCCAGTACTTC
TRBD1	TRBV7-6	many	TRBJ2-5	CASSLRTGIETQYF	TGTGCCAGCAGCCTGCGGACAGGGATAGAGACCCAGTACTTC
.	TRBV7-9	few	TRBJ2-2	CASSLGDSNYAVFF	TGTGCCAGCAGCTTAGGAGACAGCAATTATGCGGTGTTTTTT
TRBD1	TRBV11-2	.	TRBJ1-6	CASSQEGQGFGSPLHF	TGTGCCAGCAGCCAAGAGGGACAGGGGTTTGGTTCACCCCTCCACTTT
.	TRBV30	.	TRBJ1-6	CAWSVRPRGRAPLHF	TGTGCCTGGAGTGTACGTCCTCGGGGTCGGGCACCCCTCCACTTT